The 14 T cell receptor beta chains below come from one sample, sequenced in a study of yellow fever vaccine responses in identical twins. TCRdb redid the calling of the RT-PCR reads with MiXCR, one entry per CDR3 protein. The sample contains approximately 7,200 distinct CDR3 sequences, 86% of which appear only once. This material consisted of T cells from blood (PBMCs), unsorted or a sorted subset (not recorded which), taken before or after yellow fever vaccination (not recorded which). The receptors stem from a young woman who received the yellow fever vaccine.

This CDR3 reads CASTPDWGDIQYF. CDR3 nucleotide sequence: TGTGCCAGCACTCCCGACTGGGGGGACATTCAGTACTTC. The chain combines TRBV7-9 with TRBJ2-4; a weak D match, TRBD2 (6 bases). The length of the CDR3 is 13 residues. The germline V and J ends were trimmed by 7 bases and 8 bases, with 15 bases remaining between them. Germline V gene lookup returns CDR1 SEHNR and CDR2 FQNEAQ (reference sequence).

The chain is built from TRBV29-1 and TRBJ2-6; D uncertain. This CDR3 is built from 10 residues. Trimming pared 6 bases from V and 5 bases from J, leaving 2 bases between. Germline values: CDR1 SQVTM, CDR2 ANQGSEA. For the CDR3, the DNA is TGCAGCGTCTGGGCCAACGTCCTGACTTTC. Its protein is CSVWANVLTF.

The V gene is TRBV11-3, the J gene TRBJ2-3, with D unclear. CDR3 length: 15 residues. Trimming took 1 base from V and 0 from J, leaving 8 bases between them. The germline V gene encodes CDR1 SGHNT and CDR2 YENEEA. Written as DNA, the CDR3 is TGTGCCAGCAGCTTAGTTCCAACGAGCACAGATACGCAGTATTTT. Protein: CASSLVPTSTDTQYF.

The V call is TRBV12-3 or TRBV12-4, the J call TRBJ2-1; 7 nucleotides line up with TRBD2. The CDR3 spans 14 residues. The trim removed 5 bases at V and 2 bases at J, leaving 3 bases unmatched. The CDR3, as DNA: TGTGCCAGCAGTCGGCGGGAGACCTACAATGAGCAGTTCTTC. It encodes CASSRRETYNEQFF.

V usage is TRBV5-1 and J usage is TRBJ2-1; D may be TRBD2 (6 bases). Deletions cut 0 bases from V and 8 bases from J, with 21 bases between. CDR1 is SGHRS, CDR2 YFSETQ, per germline. This CDR3 spans 17 amino acids. The CDR3 sequence is CASSLEPGSPYSDEQFF. The CDR3 region has the DNA TGCGCCAGCAGCTTGGAACCCGGGAGCCCCTACAGCGATGAGCAGTTCTTC.

As for this clonotype: At one of its ends the junction is not consistent with the germline gene, which may arise from a read error. The V gene is TRBV7-7, the J gene TRBJ1-1; D unresolved. Per the germline V gene, CDR1 is SSHAT and CDR2 is FNYEAQ (reference sequence). The CDR3 runs 13 residues. The CDR3 DNA reads as TGTGCTAGCAGCGCGAGAACCGACACTGAAGCTTTCTTT. Protein product: CASSARTDTEAFF.

This chain joins TRBV13 and TRBJ2-7; unclear D gene. The CDR3 is 13 amino acids. V was cut by 11 bases and J by 0 bases, with 14 bases left in between. Germline CDR1 is PRHDT and CDR2 is FYEKMQ (reference sequence). CDR3 sequence: CAARPDLSYEQYF. CDR3 coding DNA: TGTGCCGCCCGTCCCGACCTCTCCTACGAGCAGTACTTC.

The V call is TRBV29-1, the J call TRBJ2-5, with D perhaps TRBD1 (6 bases). The V gene's germline CDR1 is SQVTM and CDR2 ANQGSEA. The CDR3 is 12 amino acids. V lost 4 bases to trimming and J lost 3 bases, with 9 bases between them. Here the CDR3 reads CSVVAGEETQYF. The CDR3 DNA follows: TGCAGCGTTGTAGCAGGGGAAGAGACCCAGTACTTC. Looking up the rest from reference TRBV29-1 and TRBJ2-5 gives the full variable domain: SAVISQKPSRDICQRGTSLTIQCQVDSQVTMMFWYRQQPGQSLTLIATANQGSEATYESGFVIDKFPISRPNLTFSTLTVSNMSPEDSSIYLCSVVAGEETQYFGPGTRLLVL.

The genes are TRBV20-1 and TRBJ2-5; 12 positions match TRBD2. CDR3 length: 16 residues. The V gene end was trimmed by 5 bases and the J gene end by 1 base; junction bases not matched to a gene: 8. CDR1 DFQATT and CDR2 SNEGSKA come from the germline V gene (reference sequence). This chain's CDR3 is CSAPLAGGRAQETQYF. The CDR3 DNA is TGCAGTGCTCCACTAGCGGGAGGTCGGGCCCAAGAGACCCAGTACTTC.

This clonotype came up once. The J gene is TRBJ2-7, the V gene TRBV20-1, with a weak D call TRBD2 (6 bases). The ends were cut back, 6 bases at V and 5 bases at J, with 17 bases in the middle. Germline values: CDR1 DFQATT, CDR2 SNEGSKA (reference sequence). The CDR3 loop spans 13 amino acids. Written as DNA, the CDR3 is TGCAGTGCAAACTTCCGGGCTAGCGACGAGCAGTACTTC. Translating gives CSANFRASDEQYF.

The CDR3 nucleotides are TGTGCCAGCAGCCAAGATCTTGGAGTAGGCAATCAGCCCCAGCATTTT. This encodes CASSQDLGVGNQPQHF. The chain couples TRBV3-1 to TRBJ1-5, with no clear D. The germline gives CDR1 LGHDT, CDR2 YNNKEL (reference sequence). This CDR3 region has 16 residues. V lost 0 bases and J lost 2, with 11 bases in between.

This clonotype came up once. The V call is TRBV5-1, the J call TRBJ2-3; a possible D gene is TRBD1 (5 bases). This CDR3 has 15 amino acids. The germline V and J ends were trimmed by 6 bases and 2 bases, with 16 bases remaining between them. CDR1 is SGHRS and CDR2 is YFSETQ in the germline V gene. Written as DNA, the CDR3 is TGCGCCAGCACCCAACGTGACAGACCCACAGATACGCAGTATTTT. The encoded protein is CASTQRDRPTDTQYF. The whole variable domain, remainder taken from reference TRBV5-1 and TRBJ2-3, is KAGVTQTPRYLIKTRGQQVTLSCSPISGHRSVSWYQQTPGQGLQFLFEYFSETQRNKGNFPGRFSGRQFSNSRSEMNVSTLELGDSALYLCASTQRDRPTDTQYFGPGTRLTVL.

On this clonotype: One end of the junction varies from germline; a read error may be responsible. The CDR3 DNA is TGCGCCAGCAGTCCCTTCAGGGGCGACTTC. Translated, it gives CASSPFRGDF. The V gene is TRBV23-1, the J gene TRBJ2-7; possible D gene TRBD1, 6 bases. TRBV23-1 is classed as an ORF, of uncertain function. The CDR3 loop spans 10 amino acids.

The chain carries TRBV4-1 and TRBJ2-7, with 10 nucleotides matching TRBD2. V lost 0 bases to trimming and J lost 2 bases; unmatched junction nucleotides: 1. The length of the CDR3 is 15 residues. Germline CDR1 is MGHRA and CDR2 is YSYEKL. In nucleotides, the CDR3 is TGCGCCAGCAGCCAAGAACTAGCGGGGCCCTACGAGCAGTACTTC. Translated, it gives CASSQELAGPYEQYF.